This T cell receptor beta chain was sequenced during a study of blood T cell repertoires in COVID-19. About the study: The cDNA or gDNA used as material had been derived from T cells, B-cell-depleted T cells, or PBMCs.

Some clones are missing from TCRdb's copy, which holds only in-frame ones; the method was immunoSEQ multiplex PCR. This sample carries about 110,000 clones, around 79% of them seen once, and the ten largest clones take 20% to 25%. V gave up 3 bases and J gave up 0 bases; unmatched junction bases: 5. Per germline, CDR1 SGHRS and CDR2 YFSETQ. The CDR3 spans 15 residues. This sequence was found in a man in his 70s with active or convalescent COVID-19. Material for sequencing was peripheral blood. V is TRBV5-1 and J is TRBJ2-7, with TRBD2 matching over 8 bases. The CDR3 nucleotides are TGCGCCAGCAGCTCCCAGCGGGGGCGCTCCTACGAGCAGTACTTC. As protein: CASSSQRGRSYEQYF. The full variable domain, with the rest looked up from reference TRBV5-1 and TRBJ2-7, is KAGVTQTPRYLIKTRGQQVTLSCSPISGHRSVSWYQQTPGQGLQFLFEYFSETQRNKGNFPGRFSGRQFSNSRSEMNVSTLELGDSALYLCASSSQRGRSYEQYFGPGTRLTVT.